The 21 T cell receptor beta chains in this list originate from one sample, sequenced in a study of vaccination effects on CD4 cells after COVID-19. Antigen-specific CD4+ T cell clonotypes were called by their expansion after viral peptide-pool culture in ViraFEST. Isolating CD4+ T cells followed more than 9 days of culture. Among the vaccine recipients, none had a prior SARS-CoV-2 infection, and nucleocapsid antibodies were negative. Method: immunoSEQ multiplex PCR; TCRdb's copy keeps in-frame clones and lacks some. The sample records 55,000 or so clones, roughly 70% being singletons. The antigens of these receptors remain unknown. Sequencing was performed on CD4+ T cells from PBMCs cultured with SARS-CoV-2 spike peptides, taken before COVID-19 vaccination. These receptors were taken from a human donor who received a COVID-19 vaccine.

The V gene is TRBV7-9, the J gene TRBJ2-1, with TRBD2 matching 11 bases. The CDR3 contains 18 residues. V shed 0 bases, J shed 5 bases, and the junction held 9 bases outside the gene matches. Per the germline V gene, CDR1 is SEHNR and CDR2 is FQNEAQ (reference sequence). The CDR3 DNA sequence: TGTGCCAGCAGCTTAGCGACTTTAGCGGGGGGGGCCCACAATGAGCAGTTCTTC. This gives the protein CASSLATLAGGAHNEQFF.

The chain employs TRBV28 and TRBJ1-2; the D gene is possibly TRBD1 (5 bases). The CDR3 consists of 15 residues. Germline CDR1 MDHEN, CDR2 SYDVKM. V dropped 3 bases and J dropped 8 bases, with 19 bases sitting between them. The CDR3, as DNA: TGTGCCAGCAGTTTTCCATTCAGGGAGGTTCAGGGCTACACCTTC. Its protein is CASSFPFREVQGYTF.

The chain joins TRBV30 to TRBJ2-1, with D perhaps assigned TRBD1 or TRBD2 (5 bases each). Trimming left V 0 bases short and J 4 bases short, with 13 bases between. Germline V gene sequence: CDR1 GTSNPN, CDR2 SVGIG (reference sequence). This CDR3 is built from 15 residues. This CDR3 reads CAWSVRGHLYNEQFF. The CDR3 nucleotides are TGTGCCTGGAGTGTACGGGGCCACCTGTACAATGAGCAGTTCTTC. The full variable domain, completed using reference TRBV30 and TRBJ2-1, is SQTIHQWPATLVQPVGSPLSLECTVEGTSNPNLYWYRQAAGRGLQLLFYSVGIGQISSEVPQNLSASRPQDRQFILSSKKLLLSDSGFYLCAWSVRGHLYNEQFFGPGTRLTVL.

The genes are TRBV2 and TRBJ2-1; D not certain. V was trimmed by 7 bases and J by 6 bases, leaving 16 bases between them. Germline V lookup: CDR1 SNHLY, CDR2 FYNNEI. CDR3 size: 14 residues. DNA of the CDR3: TGTGCCAGCACCAGAAGGGTGCTCTCCAATGAGCAGTTCTTC. Encoded protein: CASTRRVLSNEQFF.

This clone was picked up a small number of times. The chain joins TRBV5-8 to TRBJ2-2; no firm D call. Germline V CDR1 and CDR2: SGHTS, YDEGEE. Trimming left V 6 bases short and J 1 base short, with 10 bases between. This CDR3 has 14 amino acids. The CDR3 DNA sequence: TGTGCCAGCATCCTGCTCGTGAACACCGGGGAGCTGTTTTTT. It encodes CASILLVNTGELFF.

This clone was found a few times. This chain connects TRBV10-3 to TRBJ2-2; 8 bases align to TRBD1. V lost 7 bases to trimming and J lost 1 base; unmatched junction nucleotides: 5. The CDR3 runs 15 residues. Germline CDR1 is ENHRY and CDR2 is SYGVKD. The CDR3 loop is CAIIGQGGNTGELFF. The CDR3 nucleotides read TGTGCCATCATTGGACAGGGTGGGAACACCGGGGAGCTGTTTTTT.

The table lists this clone with a few counts. V and J are TRBV5-5 and TRBJ1-2; TRBD1 agrees at 9 bases. V was clipped by 3 bases and J by 11 bases; unmatched bases: 5. This CDR3 has 12 amino acids. Germline lookup yields CDR1 SGHKS and CDR2 YYEKEE (reference sequence). The CDR3 is CASSSGTGRYTF. CDR3 sequence (DNA): TGTGCCAGCAGCTCGGGGACAGGGCGGTACACCTTC.

This clone showed up just once. This chain uses TRBV18 with TRBJ2-5; no firm D call. The CDR3 contains 14 residues. The V and J ends lost 3 bases and 1 base respectively, with 9 bases between them. Germline assignment: CDR1 KGHSH and CDR2 LQKENI. CDR3 residues: CASSPTVSQETQYF. The CDR3 coding sequence is TGTGCCAGCTCACCCACAGTCTCCCAAGAGACCCAGTACTTC.

This rearrangement joins TRBV6-5 to TRBJ2-1; 9 bases fit TRBD2. Germline CDR1 MNHEY, CDR2 SVGAGI. There are 15 residues in the CDR3. The V and J ends lost 6 bases and 3 bases, in that order; junction bases with no gene match: 6. CDR3 coding DNA: TGTGCCAGCAGACCAGCGGGAGGCCTCTACAATGAGCAGTTCTTC. It translates to CASRPAGGLYNEQFF.

In nucleotides, the CDR3 is TGTGCCAGCAGCTTGGCAATTGGACCCTCTGGAAACACCATATATTTT. Amino acids: CASSLAIGPSGNTIYF. The chain links TRBV5-5 to TRBJ1-3; no clear D. Trimming stripped 0 bases from V and 0 bases from J, with 10 bases between. Looked up from germline, CDR1 is SGHKS and CDR2 is YYEKEE (reference sequence). This CDR3 region has 16 residues. The full variable domain, completed using reference TRBV5-5 and TRBJ1-3, is DAGVTQSPTHLIKTRGQQVTLRCSPISGHKSVSWYQQVLGQGPQFIFQYYEKEERGRGNFPDRFSARQFPNYSSELNVNALLLGDSALYLCASSLAIGPSGNTIYFGEGSWLTVV.

The rearrangement links TRBV5-1 to TRBJ1-4, with a weak D call TRBD1 (5 bases). CDR3 length: 14 amino acids. The V end was cut by 4 bases, the J end by 4 bases, with 11 bases between. The germline V gene encodes CDR1 SGHRS and CDR2 YFSETQ. Here the CDR3 DNA reads TGCGCCAGCAGCCCCTGGGACGGTAATGAAAAACTGTTTTTT. Translation: CASSPWDGNEKLFF. The variable domain in full, with the rest retrieved from reference TRBV5-1 and TRBJ1-4, is KAGVTQTPRYLIKTRGQQVTLSCSPISGHRSVSWYQQTPGQGLQFLFEYFSETQRNKGNFPGRFSGRQFSNSRSEMNVSTLELGDSALYLCASSPWDGNEKLFFGSGTQLSVL.

The gene calls are TRBV4-1 and TRBJ2-2; 7 bases are a match to TRBD2. V shed 3 bases and J 2 bases; nucleotides not matched to a gene: 3. The germline gives CDR1 MGHRA, CDR2 YSYEKL. The CDR3 is made up of 15 amino acids. This CDR3 is CASSQSGINTGELFF. Here the CDR3 DNA reads TGCGCCAGCAGCCAGAGCGGGATAAACACCGGGGAGCTGTTTTTT.

The chain employs TRBV29-1 and TRBJ2-1; D is ambiguous. The CDR3 consists of 10 residues. CDR1 and CDR2 (germline): SQVTM, ANQGSEA. The V gene lost 7 bases and the J gene lost 6 bases, with 7 bases spanning the gap. This chain's CDR3 is CSAGGNEQFF. The CDR3 DNA follows: TGCAGCGCCGGTGGCAATGAGCAGTTCTTC.

This clone was counted a single time. The chain employs TRBV20-1 and TRBJ2-5, with D perhaps given as TRBD1 or TRBD2 (5 bases each). The CDR3 is 11 residues long. V dropped 7 bases and J dropped 4 bases, with 10 bases sitting between them. CDR1 is DFQATT and CDR2 is SNEGSKA in the germline V gene (reference sequence). This CDR3 is CSGGWAETQYF. Here the CDR3 DNA reads TGCAGTGGGGGGTGGGCAGAGACCCAGTACTTC.

This clone was observed a handful of times. This rearrangement joins TRBV11-2 to TRBJ1-6; no definite D call. This CDR3 region has 13 residues. V lost 0 bases to trimming and J lost 10 bases, with 7 bases between them. Germline loops: CDR1 SGHAT, CDR2 FQNNGV. The CDR3 bases are TGTGCCAGCAGCTTAGATCCGGGATCACCCCTCCACTTT. Translating it yields CASSLDPGSPLHF. The variable domain in full, with the rest retrieved from reference TRBV11-2 and TRBJ1-6, is EAGVAQSPRYKIIEKRQSVAFWCNPISGHATLYWYQQILGQGPKLLIQFQNNGVVDDSQLPKDRFSAERLKGVDSTLKIQPAKLEDSAVYLCASSLDPGSPLHFGNGTRLTVT.

This clone showed up just a few times. This sequence joins TRBV11-2 and TRBJ2-5; D ambiguous. CDR1 and CDR2 (germline): SGHAT, FQNNGV. V lost 5 bases to trimming and J lost 2 bases, with 6 bases between them. The CDR3 is 12 amino acids. CDR3 nucleotides: TGTGCCAGCAGCACAACACAAGAGACCCAGTACTTC. Protein sequence: CASSTTQETQYF. Complete variable domain (other parts from reference TRBV11-2 and TRBJ2-5): EAGVAQSPRYKIIEKRQSVAFWCNPISGHATLYWYQQILGQGPKLLIQFQNNGVVDDSQLPKDRFSAERLKGVDSTLKIQPAKLEDSAVYLCASSTTQETQYFGPGTRLLVL.

In DNA form, the CDR3 reads TGTGCCAGCAATCTCCATGAAAAACTGTTTTTT. Protein product: CASNLHEKLFF. V is TRBV2 and J is TRBJ1-4; D is uncertain. Trimming removed 7 bases at V and 6 bases at J, with 6 bases between. This CDR3 contains 11 residues. The germline V gene has CDR1 SNHLY and CDR2 FYNNEI.

The V and J genes are TRBV5-1 and TRBJ2-7; D ambiguous. V was cut by 0 bases and J by 0 bases, with 7 bases left in between. The CDR3 consists of 14 residues. Germline CDR1 reads SGHRS; CDR2 reads YFSETQ. The CDR3 coding sequence is TGCGCCAGCAGCTTGGTTCCCAGCTCCTACGAGCAGTACTTC. This sequence encodes CASSLVPSSYEQYF.

V usage is TRBV6-5 and J usage is TRBJ1-5; D perhaps matches TRBD1 (6 bases). The CDR3 is 14 residues long. Trimming pared 2 bases from V and 6 bases from J, leaving 11 bases between. Germline assignment: CDR1 MNHEY and CDR2 SVGAGI. This chain's CDR3 is CASSYDRLAQPQHF. The DNA of the CDR3 is TGTGCCAGCAGTTACGACAGGCTCGCTCAGCCCCAGCATTTT.

This sequence joins TRBV9 and TRBJ1-2; D is ambiguous. Trimming pared 3 bases from V and 2 bases from J, leaving 5 bases between. CDR1 and CDR2 (germline): SGDLS, YYNGEE. CDR3 size: 12 residues. CDR3 bases: TGTGCCAGCAGCGGGACCAACTATGGCTACACCTTC. This codes for CASSGTNYGYTF.

This chain uses TRBV27 with TRBJ2-7, with a possible D match to TRBD2 (5 bases). This CDR3 has 13 amino acids. V was shortened by 7 bases and J by 6 bases, with 16 bases between the two germline ends. Germline values: CDR1 MNHEY, CDR2 SMNVEV (reference sequence). The CDR3 DNA follows: TGTGCCAGCAAGTACGGACCGGGGTTCGAGCAGTACTTC. This sequence encodes CASKYGPGFEQYF.